These 6 T cell receptor beta chains share one sample of origin, sequenced in a study of shared clonotypes between healthy human individuals. Sequencing used immunoSEQ multiplex PCR; TCRdb keeps in-frame clones, though not all of them. The sample lists 300,000 to 350,000 clones; 70% to 75% were seen once. Sequenced: memory CD4+ T cells sorted from blood. Subset given: CD45RA-negative fraction. Receptors originate from a man aged 30 to 39 in good health.

This clone appeared many times. The chain employs TRBV10-2 and TRBJ2-2; TRBD2 matches at 14 bases. CDR3 length: 16 residues. J gave up 4 bases and V 6 bases, and 4 bases lay outside the gene matches. The germline gives CDR1 WSHSY, CDR2 SAAADI. DNA of the CDR3: TGCGCCAGCAGGGGACTAGCGGGAGAGGGCACCGGGGAGCTGTTTTTT. Amino acid sequence: CASRGLAGEGTGELFF.

This chain uses TRBV15 with TRBJ1-5; D is uncertain. The CDR3 totals 16 residues. Germline V gives CDR1 LNHNV, CDR2 YYDKDF (reference sequence). V lost 2 bases to trimming and J lost 3 bases, with 14 bases between them. CDR3 sequence reads: CATSRPTGVLNQPQHF. CDR3 coding DNA: TGTGCCACCAGCAGACCGACCGGGGTCCTCAATCAGCCCCAGCATTTT.

The V gene is TRBV6-4, the J gene TRBJ1-5; a possible D gene is TRBD1 (6 bases). The CDR3 sequence is 15 residues long. Trimming stripped 3 bases from V and 2 bases from J, with 11 bases between. The germline gives CDR1 MRHNA, CDR2 SNTAGT. This CDR3 is CASSEQAGGNQPQHF. The CDR3 DNA follows: TGTGCCAGCAGTGAACAGGCAGGGGGCAATCAGCCCCAGCATTTT.

The rearrangement joins TRBV19 to TRBJ2-2; TRBD1 is a possible D gene (5 bases). Germline V gene sequence: CDR1 LNHDA, CDR2 SQIVND (reference sequence). Trimming took 3 bases from V and 1 from J, leaving 12 bases between them. The CDR3 length is 16 residues. In nucleotides, the CDR3 is TGTGCCAGTAGTATTTGGGGCAGACTGAACACCGGGGAGCTGTTTTTT. It translates to CASSIWGRLNTGELFF.

The V gene is TRBV20-1, the J gene TRBJ2-1, with D perhaps matching TRBD1 (5 bases). The CDR3 extends over 11 amino acids. The V end lost 6 bases, the J end lost 8 bases, and 11 bases lay between the germline ends. The germline CDR1 and CDR2 sequences are DFQATT and SNEGSKA (reference sequence). The CDR3 spells CSALGADEQFF. CDR3 nucleotide sequence: TGCAGTGCCCTAGGGGCTGATGAGCAGTTCTTC.

The chain uses TRBV7-2 and TRBJ2-3, with 10 bases matching TRBD2. CDR3 length: 17 amino acids. Germline lookup yields CDR1 SGHTA and CDR2 FQGNSA. V was pared by 5 bases and J by 3 bases, with 11 bases of the junction left unmatched. The CDR3, as DNA: TGTGCCAGCAGCCACCTAAGCGGGAGGGGGTTTACAGATACGCAGTATTTT. It codes for CASSHLSGRGFTDTQYF.